Presented here are 4 T cell receptor beta chains from one specimen sequenced in a study of blood T cell repertoires in COVID-19 (dated by TCRdb to between 2020 and 2021). Preparation of the library involved the immunoSEQ multiplex PCR assay. Held by TCRdb, this immuneACCESS table contains in-frame sequences only and omits some clones. Under half of the omission traces to an unresolved V gene where checked; the cause of the rest is unknown. A total of some 98,000 clones appear in this sample, about 80% of them only once. Roughly 10% of the sample goes to the ten largest clones. Specimen: peripheral blood. The receptors were sampled from a man aged 65 to 85 with acute or convalescent COVID-19.

The chain carries TRBV7-9 and TRBJ1-5, with D perhaps matching TRBD1 (5 bases). The ends were cut back, 4 bases at V and 3 bases at J, with 16 bases in the middle. This CDR3 has 16 residues. The germline gives CDR1 SEHNR, CDR2 FQNEAQ (reference sequence). CDR3 sequence reads: CASSSARQGHNQPQHF. CDR3 nucleotides: TGTGCCAGCAGCTCGGCTCGGCAGGGCCACAATCAGCCCCAGCATTTT.

The V call is TRBV28, the J call TRBJ2-1, with 11 bases fitting TRBD1. V shed 5 bases, J shed 12 bases, and the junction held 12 bases outside the gene matches. This CDR3 has 15 residues. Germline values: CDR1 MDHEN, CDR2 SYDVKM. This CDR3 is CASSRRGTGGIAQFF. CDR3 DNA sequence: TGTGCCAGCAGTCGACGAGGGACAGGGGGGATAGCGCAGTTCTTC.

The V gene is TRBV28, the J gene TRBJ1-3, with D hard to call. The CDR3 totals 14 residues. V dropped 4 bases and J dropped 1 base, with 8 bases sitting between them. Germline V gene lookup returns CDR1 MDHEN and CDR2 SYDVKM. This CDR3 reads CASSSPGSGNTIYF. Written as DNA, the CDR3 is TGTGCCAGCAGTTCACCGGGGTCTGGAAACACCATATATTTT.

The chain joins TRBV9 to TRBJ1-1, with D maybe TRBD1 (5 bases). V was trimmed by 3 bases and J by 5 bases, leaving 14 bases between them. In germline, CDR1 is SGDLS, CDR2 YYNGEE. This CDR3 is built from 14 residues. The CDR3 spells CASSEGILGTEAFF. In DNA form, the CDR3 reads TGTGCCAGCAGCGAGGGGATATTAGGTACTGAAGCTTTCTTT.